This passage covers 5 T cell receptor beta chains from one sample sequenced in a study of cytomegalovirus exposure and HLA in healthy donors (TCRdb year 2017). The library was produced with the immunoSEQ multiplex PCR assay. The multiplex PCR relied on a mix of 60 forward primers for TCR Vbeta segments and 13 reverse primers for TCR Jbeta segments. As stored in TCRdb, this immuneACCESS dataset retains in-frame rearrangements with V and J assigned. A fraction of the clones does not appear; measured against another copy, unresolved V genes explain less than half of the discrepancy, and the remainder lacks a known reason. The sample yields tens of thousands of clones; around 68% were counted once. The ten largest clones represent 17% of the sample. Sequencing was performed on PBMCs. These receptors originate from a man aged 40-50 years in good health and CMV-seropositive.

The V and J genes are TRBV2 and TRBJ2-1; 8 bases are a match to TRBD1. V was pared by 7 bases and J by 5 bases, with 16 bases of the junction left unmatched. The CDR3 extends over 17 amino acids. CDR1 SNHLY and CDR2 FYNNEI come from the germline V gene. CDR3 sequence (DNA): TGTGCCAGCAAAAAGGAGGGTCTGGGACAGGCGCACAATGAGCAGTTCTTC. Translation: CASKKEGLGQAHNEQFF.

With respect to this clone: One end of the junction fails to match germline, which may point to a read error. The J gene is TRBJ2-3, the V gene TRBV7-9, with TRBD2 matching 7 bases. CDR3 length: 14 amino acids. CDR1 is SEHNR and CDR2 is FQNEAQ in the germline V gene (reference sequence). The CDR3 loop is CASSFQREGDTRYF. In DNA form, the CDR3 reads TGTGCCAGCAGCTTTCAGCGGGAAGGAGATACGCGGTATTTT.

The V gene is TRBV18, the J gene TRBJ2-7; 7 nucleotides agree with TRBD1. Germline CDR1 KGHSH, CDR2 LQKENI. Trimming removed 4 bases from V and 7 bases from J; junction bases left unmatched: 7. This CDR3 spans 13 amino acids. CDR3 nucleotide sequence: TGTGCCAGCTCACAAGGACAGGCCCGGGAGCAGTACTTC. Amino acids: CASSQGQAREQYF.

J is TRBJ2-7 and V is TRBV28; 7 nucleotides line up with TRBD2. The J segment lost 9 bases and the V segment lost 5 bases, leaving 16 bases of the junction unmatched. The CDR3 consists of 15 residues. CDR1 MDHEN and CDR2 SYDVKM come from the germline V gene. CDR3 residues: CASSPRGRGFPGQYF. CDR3 DNA sequence: TGTGCCAGCAGTCCCCGTGGGAGGGGTTTTCCGGGGCAGTACTTC.

The chain combines TRBV27 with TRBJ2-1; 7 bases line up with TRBD2. The ends lost 4 bases at V and 6 bases at J; junction bases unmatched: 3. In germline, CDR1 is MNHEY, CDR2 SMNVEV (reference sequence). This CDR3 spans 13 amino acids. The CDR3 is CASSWTSSNEQFF. Here the CDR3 DNA reads TGTGCCAGCAGTTGGACTAGTTCCAATGAGCAGTTCTTC.